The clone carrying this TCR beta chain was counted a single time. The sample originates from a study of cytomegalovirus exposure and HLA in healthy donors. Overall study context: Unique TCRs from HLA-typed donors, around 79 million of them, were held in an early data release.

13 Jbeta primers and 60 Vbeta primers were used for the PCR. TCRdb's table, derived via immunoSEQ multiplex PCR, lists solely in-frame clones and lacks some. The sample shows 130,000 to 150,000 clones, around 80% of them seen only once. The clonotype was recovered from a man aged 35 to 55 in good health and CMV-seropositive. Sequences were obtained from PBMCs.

The CDR3 coding sequence is TGTGCCAGCAGTCGACAGGGCAACTATGGCTACACCTTC. Its protein is CASSRQGNYGYTF. This sequence joins TRBV2 and TRBJ1-2; 7 nucleotides agree with TRBD1. Germline CDR1 is SNHLY and CDR2 is FYNNEI. V lost 5 bases, J lost 2 bases, and 2 bases stayed unmatched. CDR3 size: 13 residues. Drawing the rest from reference TRBV2 and TRBJ1-2, the complete variable domain is EPEVTQTPSHQVTQMGQEVILRCVPISNHLYFYWYRQILGQKVEFLVSFYNNEISEKSEIFDDQFSVERPDGSNFTLKIRSTKLEDSAMYFCASSRQGNYGYTFGSGTRLTVV.